The present TCR beta chain was sequenced within a study of blood T cell repertoires in COVID-19. For the study at large: PBMCs, B-cell-depleted T cells, or T cells provided the cDNA or gDNA that made up the material.

This table comes from immunoSEQ multiplex PCR, and its TCRdb copy is limited to in-frame clones, with some not included. The sample gives 150,000 or so clones, roughly 83% of which show up once; around 5.1% is in the top ten. Germline V lookup: CDR1 SGHAT, CDR2 FQNNGV. With 0 bases clipped from V and 1 base from J, the junction kept 5 bases outside the gene matches. The length of the CDR3 is 16 residues. Participant-reported clinical history was the basis for cohort assignment. The sequence was obtained from a man between 70 and 80 years old who had been exposed to COVID-19. Sequencing was carried out using PBMCs or T cells enriched from blood (not recorded which). J is TRBJ2-7 and V is TRBV11-2, with 8 bases lining up with TRBD2. In nucleotides, the CDR3 is TGTGCCAGCAGCTTAGATTGGGGCGGGAGGTCCTACGAGCAGTACTTC. This sequence encodes CASSLDWGGRSYEQYF.